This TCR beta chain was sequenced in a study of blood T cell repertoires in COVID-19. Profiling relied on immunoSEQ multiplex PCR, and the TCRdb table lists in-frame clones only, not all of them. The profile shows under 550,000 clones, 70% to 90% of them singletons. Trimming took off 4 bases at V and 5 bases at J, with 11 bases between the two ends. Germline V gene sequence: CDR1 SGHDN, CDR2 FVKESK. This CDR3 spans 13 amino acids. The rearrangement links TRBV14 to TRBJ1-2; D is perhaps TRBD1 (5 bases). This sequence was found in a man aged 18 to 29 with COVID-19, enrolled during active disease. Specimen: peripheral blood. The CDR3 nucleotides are TGTGCCAGCAGCCCCCAGACAGTTTATGGCTACACCTTC. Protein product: CASSPQTVYGYTF. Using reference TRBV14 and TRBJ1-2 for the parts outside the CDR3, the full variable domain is EAGVTQFPSHSVIEKGQTVTLRCDPISGHDNLYWYRRVMGKEIKFLLHFVKESKQDESGMPNNRFLAERTGGTYSTLKVQPAELEDSGVYFCASSPQTVYGYTFGSGTRLTVV.